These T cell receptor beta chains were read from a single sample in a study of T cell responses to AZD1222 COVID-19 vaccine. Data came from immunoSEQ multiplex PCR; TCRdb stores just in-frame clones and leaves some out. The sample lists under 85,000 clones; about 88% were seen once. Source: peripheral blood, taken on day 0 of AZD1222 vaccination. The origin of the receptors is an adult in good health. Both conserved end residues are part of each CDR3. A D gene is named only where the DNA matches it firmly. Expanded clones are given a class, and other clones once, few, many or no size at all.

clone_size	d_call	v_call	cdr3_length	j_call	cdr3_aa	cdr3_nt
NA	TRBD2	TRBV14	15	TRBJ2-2	CASSRTSGRIGELFF	TGTGCCAGCAGCCGGACTAGCGGGAGGATCGGGGAGCTGTTTTTT
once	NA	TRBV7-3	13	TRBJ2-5	CASSLTGGETQYF	TGTGCCAGCAGCTTAACAGGGGGAGAGACCCAGTACTTC
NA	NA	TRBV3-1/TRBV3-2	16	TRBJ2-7	CASSRGGHRGSYEQYF	TGTGCCAGCAGCCGGGGGGGGCACAGGGGGTCCTACGAGCAGTACTTC
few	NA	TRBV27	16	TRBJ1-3	CASSSRGVGAGNTIYF	TGTGCCAGCAGTTCGAGGGGAGTAGGGGCTGGAAACACCATATATTTT
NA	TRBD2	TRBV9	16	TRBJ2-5	CASSSGLAGFRQTQYF	TGTGCCAGCAGCAGCGGACTAGCGGGGTTCCGTCAGACCCAGTACTTC
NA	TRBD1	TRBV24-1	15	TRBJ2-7	CATSDSGGRSYEQYF	TGTGCCACCAGTGATTCAGGGGGCCGAAGCTACGAGCAGTACTTC
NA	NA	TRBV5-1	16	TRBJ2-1	CASSLWGSSSYNEQFF	TGCGCCAGCAGCTTGTGGGGTTCGAGCTCCTACAATGAGCAGTTCTTC
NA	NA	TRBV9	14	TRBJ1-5	CASSVGRGDQPQHF	TGTGCCAGCAGCGTAGGGAGGGGTGATCAGCCCCAGCATTTT
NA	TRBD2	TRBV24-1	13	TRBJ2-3	CATSTSGEGTQYF	TGTGCCACCAGTACTAGCGGGGAGGGAACGCAGTATTTT
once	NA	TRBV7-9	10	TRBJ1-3	CASSGNTIYF	TGTGCCAGCAGCGGAAACACCATATATTTT
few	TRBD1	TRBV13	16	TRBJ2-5	CASSMSTGPRGETQYF	TGTGCCAGCAGCATGTCGACAGGGCCTCGAGGGGAGACCCAGTACTTC
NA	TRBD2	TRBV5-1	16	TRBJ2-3	CASSSLAGDSTDTQYF	TGCGCCAGCAGCTCCTTGGCGGGGGACAGCACAGATACGCAGTATTTT
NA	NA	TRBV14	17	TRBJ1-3	CASRPISGGTLGNTIYF	TGTGCCAGCCGGCCAATCTCCGGGGGTACTCTTGGAAACACCATATATTTT
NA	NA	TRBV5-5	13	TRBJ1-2	CASSPRGGRGYTF	TGTGCCAGCAGCCCCCGCGGTGGGCGTGGCTACACCTTC
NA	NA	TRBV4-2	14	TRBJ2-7	CASSQIKDPYEQYF	TGTGCCAGCAGCCAAATCAAAGATCCCTACGAGCAGTACTTC
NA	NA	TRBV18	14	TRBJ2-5	CASSPRTVQETQYF	TGTGCCAGCTCACCCAGGACAGTGCAAGAGACCCAGTACTTC
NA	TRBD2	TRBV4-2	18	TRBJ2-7	CASSPAGTSGYRSYEQYF	TGTGCCAGCAGCCCCGCCGGGACTAGCGGATATCGGTCCTACGAGCAGTACTTC
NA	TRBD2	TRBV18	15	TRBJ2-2	CASSPGGTNTGELFF	TGTGCCAGCTCTCCGGGGGGGACGAACACCGGGGAGCTGTTTTTT
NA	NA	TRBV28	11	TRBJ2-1	CASSDWGEQFF	TGTGCCAGCAGCGATTGGGGTGAGCAGTTCTTC
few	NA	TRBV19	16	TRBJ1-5	CASSIGLAGANQPQHF	TGTGCCAGTAGTATAGGACTCGCGGGGGCCAATCAGCCCCAGCATTTT
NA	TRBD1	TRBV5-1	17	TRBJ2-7	CASSLGTGYGSSYEQYF	TGCGCCAGCAGCTTAGGGACAGGCTATGGCAGCTCCTACGAGCAGTACTTC
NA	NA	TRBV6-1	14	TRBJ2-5	CASSERQYQETQYF	TGTGCCAGCAGTGAACGGCAGTACCAAGAGACCCAGTACTTC
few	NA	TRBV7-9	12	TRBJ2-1	CASKEGAGEQFF	TGTGCCTCCAAAGAGGGGGCGGGAGAGCAGTTCTTC